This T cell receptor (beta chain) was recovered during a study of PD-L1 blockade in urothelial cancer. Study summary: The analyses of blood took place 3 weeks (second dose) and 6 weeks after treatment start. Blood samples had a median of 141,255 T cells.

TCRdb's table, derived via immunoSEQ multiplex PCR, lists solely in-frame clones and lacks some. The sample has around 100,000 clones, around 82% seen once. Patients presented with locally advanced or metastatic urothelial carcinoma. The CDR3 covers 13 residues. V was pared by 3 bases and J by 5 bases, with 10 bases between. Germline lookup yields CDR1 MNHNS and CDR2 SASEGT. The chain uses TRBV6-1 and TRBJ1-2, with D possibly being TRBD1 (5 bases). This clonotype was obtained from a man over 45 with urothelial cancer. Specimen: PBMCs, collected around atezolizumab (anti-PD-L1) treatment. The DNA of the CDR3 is TGTGCCAGCAGTGAGGCCCACAGGTATGGCTACACCTTC. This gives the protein CASSEAHRYGYTF.